This T cell receptor (beta chain) was sequenced during a study of CD8 T cells in ankylosing spondylitis. Study-wide findings and caveats: Researchers reportedly found disease-linked clones significantly enriched in matched ankylosing spondylitis synovial fluid. Past research had described some motif variants in reactive arthritis synovial fluid and blood. Ankylosing spondylitis blood appeared to be characterized by a TCR beta motif of 8 or 9 highly homologous variants. Disease-linked clones proved CD8+ and comparatively uncommon in peripheral blood.

J gave up 1 base and V 3 bases, and 9 bases lay outside the gene matches. Germline V gene sequence: CDR1 DFQATT, CDR2 SNEGSKA (reference sequence). The CDR3 covers 16 residues. This clonotype appeared a few times. Its specificity is not known. TCRdb redid the calling of the 5' RACE reads with MiXCR, one entry per CDR3 protein. The sample lists about 300,000 distinct CDR3 sequences, roughly 20% occurring once. The rearrangement uses TRBV20-1 and TRBJ2-3; 8 bases align to TRBD2. The TCR was taken from a female donor with ankylosing spondylitis or in good health (not recorded which). The sequenced material came from blood, either unsorted or a sorted T cell fraction (not recorded which). CDR3 nucleotide sequence: TGCAGTGCTAGGAGCGGGAGCCCCTCTGGCACAGATACGCAGTATTTT. It specifies CSARSGSPSGTDTQYF.